This record concerns one T cell receptor (beta chain) sequence. The antigen is undetermined. The PCR ran on 60 Vbeta and 13 Jbeta primers. Repertoires were generated with immunoSEQ multiplex PCR, while TCRdb's copy carries only in-frame clones and drops some. The profile shows around 220,000 clones, roughly 79% of them singletons. These data originate in a study of cytomegalovirus exposure and HLA in healthy donors. About the study: Across some 400 genotyped donors, approximately 80% landed in the Caucasian-associated ancestry cluster. Study conclusions and caveats: As was reported, the HLA-A and HLA-B alleles of most subjects were accurately predicted from TCR beta sequences. The authors later found HLA-associated TCR beta chains more clonally expanded than equally common others.

While unrecorded immune exposures were likely, the donors were nominally healthy when sampled. This CDR3 is built from 16 residues. Per germline, CDR1 LNHNV and CDR2 YYDKDF (reference sequence). J was trimmed by 7 bases and V by 0 bases; bases with no gene match: 4. Material: PBMCs. This receptor was taken from a man younger than 35 in good health and CMV-seronegative. The chain couples TRBV15 to TRBJ2-2; TRBD1 matches at 11 bases. The CDR3 DNA sequence: TGTGCCACCAGCAGAGATGGACAGGGGGCAGGCGGGGAGCTGTTTTTT. Amino acid sequence: CATSRDGQGAGGELFF.